The next 22 T cell receptor beta chains were all read from a single sample in a study of blood T cells in healthy people across ages. Primed by a sample-barcoded 5' primer and a J-beta primer mix, a second PCR proceeded for about 6 to 12 cycles. Using its own MiXCR run on the 5' RACE reads, TCRdb lists one record per CDR3 protein. The data contain fewer than 900,000 distinct CDR3 sequences, roughly 43% of them singletons. The specimen sequenced was blood. All receptors derive from a woman aged 55-69 years in good health.

This clonotype was seen only a few times. The V gene is TRBV20-1, the J gene TRBJ2-7, with 7 bases aligning to TRBD1. Germline CDR1 DFQATT, CDR2 SNEGSKA (reference sequence). V was pared by 6 bases and J by 3 bases, with 5 bases of the junction left unmatched. The CDR3 length is 12 residues. The CDR3 is CSADRDLYEQYF. The DNA for the CDR3 is TGCAGTGCAGACAGGGACCTCTACGAGCAGTACTTC.

In its sample, this clonotype was seen a few times. This sequence joins TRBV7-2 and TRBJ2-7; TRBD1 matches at 8 bases. Germline V gene lookup returns CDR1 SGHTA and CDR2 FQGNSA. The CDR3 runs 13 residues. The ends lost 5 bases at V and 6 bases at J; junction bases unmatched: 6. The CDR3 DNA reads TGTGCCAGCAGCGTGGACAGGGACCGCGAGCAGTACTTC. The encoded protein is CASSVDRDREQYF.

This clonotype showed up many times. The rearrangement uses TRBV29-1 and TRBJ2-7; D not certain. The V and J ends lost 0 bases and 5 bases respectively, with 11 bases between them. Germline lookup yields CDR1 SQVTM and CDR2 ANQGSEA. This CDR3 region has 13 residues. The CDR3 coding sequence is TGCAGCGTTGAAGAGAAAGGGTTCCACGAGCAGTACTTC. Translating gives CSVEEKGFHEQYF.

This clonotype was detected only once. The rearrangement joins TRBV9 to TRBJ2-2; 8 bases align to TRBD2. The CDR3 sequence is 16 residues long. CDR1 and CDR2 from the germline V gene are SGDLS and YYNGEE. Trimming took 4 bases from V and 6 from J; bases not matched to a gene: 11. This CDR3 reads CASSRQTSAVPGELFF. As DNA, the CDR3 is TGTGCCAGCAGCAGACAGACTAGCGCTGTTCCCGGGGAGCTGTTTTTT.

This sequence joins TRBV12-3 or TRBV12-4 and TRBJ1-6; D not resolved. The CDR3 extends over 14 amino acids. V was clipped by 1 base and J by 7 bases, with 8 bases between them. The CDR3 DNA sequence: TGTGCCAGCAGTTTAGACAGAAACAATTCACCCCTCCACTTT. This gives the protein CASSLDRNNSPLHF.

As concerns this clonotype: A much larger clone lies one base from this, so it may be a read error. This chain joins TRBV5-1 and TRBJ2-7, with no clear D. The CDR3 loop spans 13 amino acids. Germline-derived CDR1 and CDR2 are SGHRS and YFSETQ. The CDR3 sequence: CASSFGNFYKQYF. CDR3 nucleotide sequence: TGCGCCAGCAGCTTTGGGAATTTCTACAAGCAGTACTTC. The full variable domain, its missing parts supplied by reference TRBV5-1 and TRBJ2-7, is KAGVTQTPRYLIKTRGQQVTLSCSPISGHRSVSWYQQTPGQGLQFLFEYFSETQRNKGNFPGRFSGRQFSNSRSEMNVSTLELGDSALYLCASSFGNFYKQYFGPGTRLTVT.

This rearrangement joins TRBV15 to TRBJ1-4; D perhaps matches TRBD1 (5 bases). Trimming took off 3 bases at V and 0 bases at J, with 11 bases between the two ends. CDR1 is LNHNV, CDR2 YYDKDF, per germline (reference sequence). The CDR3 length is 16 residues. CDR3 loop: CATSRAVGATNEKLFF. CDR3 DNA sequence: TGTGCCACCAGCAGGGCCGTGGGGGCAACTAATGAAAAACTGTTTTTT.

The sample holds a few counts of this clonotype. The genes are TRBV6-1 and TRBJ2-1; the match to TRBD2 covers 8 bases. J was trimmed by 3 bases and V by 4 bases; bases with no gene match: 8. This CDR3 is built from 16 residues. Germline CDR1 and CDR2: MNHNS and SASEGT. CDR3 loop: CASSASPGTSYNEQFF. The CDR3 DNA reads TGTGCCAGCAGTGCATCCCCCGGGACTAGCTACAATGAGCAGTTCTTC.

V is TRBV7-2 and J is TRBJ1-2; a possible D gene is TRBD1 (5 bases). V was trimmed by 4 bases and J by 8 bases, leaving 17 bases between them. Germline V CDR1 and CDR2: SGHTA, FQGNSA. The CDR3 spans 14 residues. The CDR3 DNA reads TGTGCCAGCAGCTCCGAACGGAGAGGGGAGGGCTACACCTTC. Protein sequence: CASSSERRGEGYTF.

The chain has TRBV20-1 and TRBJ1-1; D perhaps matches TRBD1 (5 bases). The germline V gene has CDR1 DFQATT and CDR2 SNEGSKA (reference sequence). CDR3 length: 15 amino acids. V was pared by 0 bases and J by 3 bases, with 14 bases between. The CDR3 region has the DNA TGCAGTGCTAGAGATTTCCGGGACGGGGACACTGAAGCTTTCTTT. Encoded protein: CSARDFRDGDTEAFF.

This clonotype was observed many times. The chain combines TRBV29-1 with TRBJ2-5, with a possible D match to TRBD2 (7 bases). V dropped 0 bases and J dropped 4 bases, with 18 bases sitting between them. The CDR3 covers 16 residues. Germline V CDR1 and CDR2: SQVTM, ANQGSEA. CDR3 residues: CSVEDRVGGQPETQYF. CDR3 nucleotides: TGCAGCGTTGAAGATCGAGTCGGGGGGCAGCCAGAGACCCAGTACTTC. Together with reference TRBV29-1 and TRBJ2-5, the CDR3 gives the full variable domain: SAVISQKPSRDICQRGTSLTIQCQVDSQVTMMFWYRQQPGQSLTLIATANQGSEATYESGFVIDKFPISRPNLTFSTLTVSNMSPEDSSIYLCSVEDRVGGQPETQYFGPGTRLLVL.

This clonotype came up once. The genes are TRBV4-1 and TRBJ2-6; possible D gene TRBD2, 6 bases. Germline V gene lookup returns CDR1 MGHRA and CDR2 YSYEKL. The length of the CDR3 is 18 residues. The germline V and J ends were trimmed by 4 bases and 1 base, with 17 bases remaining between them. CDR3 DNA sequence: TGCGCCAGCAGCCCCCTCACACGGGGGAATTCTGGGGCCAACGTCCTGACTTTC. Encoded protein: CASSPLTRGNSGANVLTF.

This clonotype occurred a few times. V is TRBV6-2 or TRBV6-3 and J is TRBJ2-1; 12 positions match TRBD2. The CDR3 consists of 15 residues. CDR1 and CDR2 (germline): MNHEY, SVGEGT. V was pared by 6 bases and J by 5 bases, with 5 bases of the junction left unmatched. CDR3 loop: CASSPTSGGHNEQFF. In DNA, the CDR3 is TGTGCCAGCAGCCCGACTAGCGGGGGACACAATGAGCAGTTCTTC.

This clonotype was found once. This chain joins TRBV15 and TRBJ2-7; 8 positions match TRBD1. The CDR3 totals 16 residues. Germline-derived CDR1 and CDR2 are LNHNV and YYDKDF (reference sequence). V shed 2 bases and J 0 bases; nucleotides not matched to a gene: 6. The DNA of the CDR3 is TGTGCCACCAGCAGACTGCGGACAGGGAGCTCCTACGAGCAGTACTTC. Protein sequence: CATSRLRTGSSYEQYF.

The CDR3 loop reads CATGQGPYEQYF. In DNA, the CDR3 is TGTGCCACTGGACAGGGCCCTTACGAGCAGTACTTC. The chain is built from TRBV6-5 and TRBJ2-7, with TRBD1 matching over 8 bases. The junction had 6 bases not matched to a gene; V was cut back by 10 bases and J by 4 bases. Germline lookup yields CDR1 MNHEY and CDR2 SVGAGI. The CDR3 has 12 residues.

This sequence joins TRBV7-2 and TRBJ2-5; 8 nucleotides align to TRBD2. CDR3 length: 13 residues. V was pared by 8 bases and J by 5 bases, with 7 bases of the junction left unmatched. Germline values: CDR1 SGHTA, CDR2 FQGNSA. CDR3 DNA: TGTGCCAGCCTACCTGGCGGGGGGGAGACCCAGTACTTC. Translated: CASLPGGGETQYF.

The chain combines TRBV29-1 with TRBJ1-1; D gene unclear. The V end was cut by 4 bases, the J end by 1 base, with 4 bases between. Germline CDR1 is SQVTM and CDR2 is ANQGSEA. This CDR3 is built from 11 residues. Here the CDR3 reads CSVVPNTEAFF. In DNA, the CDR3 is TGCAGCGTTGTTCCGAACACTGAAGCTTTCTTT.

The rearrangement uses TRBV9 and TRBJ2-3; 9 nucleotides match TRBD1. Germline loops: CDR1 SGDLS, CDR2 YYNGEE. V trimming: 1 base; J trimming: 3 bases; junction bases outside the gene matches: 6. This CDR3 has 16 residues. The CDR3 loop reads CASSVTNRGLTDTQYF. CDR3 nucleotide sequence: TGTGCCAGCAGCGTAACTAACAGGGGGCTTACAGATACGCAGTATTTT. The full variable domain, completed using reference TRBV9 and TRBJ2-3, is DSGVTQTPKHLITATGQRVTLRCSPRSGDLSVYWYQQSLDQGLQFLIQYYNGEERAKGNILERFSAQQFPDLHSELNLSSLELGDSALYFCASSVTNRGLTDTQYFGPGTRLTVL.

This clonotype was observed a handful of times. Germline and junction disagree at one end, which may indicate a read error. The chain couples TRBV6-2 or TRBV6-3 to TRBJ2-3, with D uncertain. The CDR3 spans 18 residues. Germline V gene sequence: CDR1 MNHEY, CDR2 SVGEGT. The CDR3 region has the DNA TGTGCTAGCAGATCTATACCCACACTTGCGGATAGCACAGATACGCAGTATTTT. Amino acid sequence: CASRSIPTLADSTDTQYF.

This clonotype was found a few times. The chain recombines TRBV12-3 or TRBV12-4 with TRBJ2-7; D is possibly TRBD2 (5 bases). Trimming shortened V by 5 bases and J by 2 bases, and 10 bases separated the two germline ends. CDR3 size: 13 residues. CDR3 in amino acids: CASSVEGTYEQYF. The CDR3 coding sequence is TGTGCCAGCAGTGTTGAGGGAACCTACGAGCAGTACTTC.

The rearrangement uses TRBV6-1 and TRBJ1-1; 8 nucleotides align to TRBD1. Germline V gene data show CDR1 as MNHNS and CDR2 as SASEGT. J was trimmed by 4 bases and V by 3 bases; bases with no gene match: 13. The CDR3 length is 17 residues. CDR3: CASSDLSSATGGTEAFF. The CDR3 region has the DNA TGTGCCAGCAGTGACTTATCAAGCGCAACAGGGGGCACTGAAGCTTTCTTT.

This clonotype has a count of ten or more. In DNA, the CDR3 is TGTGCCATCAGTAGTCGACTAGCGGGGAGCACAGATACGCAGTATTTT. Amino acids: CAISSRLAGSTDTQYF. The chain couples TRBV10-3 to TRBJ2-3, with 11 bases identical to TRBD2. This CDR3 is 16 amino acids long. The V gene's germline CDR1 is ENHRY and CDR2 SYGVKD. J was trimmed by 0 bases and V by 5 bases; bases with no gene match: 4.